These T cell receptor beta chains were read from a single sample in a study of response to subunit inactivated influenza vaccine. TCRdb itself ran the RT-PCR reads through MiXCR, one entry per CDR3 protein. The sample yields about 540,000 distinct CDR3 sequences, approximately 14% seen once. The sequencing here drew on PBMCs from blood, taken 12 days after vaccination. Source of these receptors: a man aged 45-65 years who received an inactivated influenza vaccine. Both conserved end residues are part of each CDR3. The order of the fields is V gene, clone size, D gene, J gene, CDR3 protein, CDR3 DNA. D genes are given only for firm matches. Where a row states a size, it is once, few, many or the class of an expanded clone; other rows omit it.

>TRBV4-2|-|-|TRBJ1-1
CASSQVGLWGGSTEAFF
TGTGCCAGCAGCCAAGTAGGGCTATGGGGGGGCAGCACTGAAGCTTTCTTT
>TRBV29-1|few|-|TRBJ1-2
CSARTDYYGYTF
TGCAGCGCTCGGACAGACTACTATGGCTACACCTTC
>TRBV25-1|-|-|TRBJ2-5
CASSESLIGQETQYF
TGTGCCAGCAGTGAATCTCTCATAGGGCAAGAGACCCAGTACTTC
>TRBV7-9|once|-|TRBJ2-2
CASSSHDSYTGELFF
TGTGCCAGCAGCTCGCACGACAGTTACACCGGGGAGCTGTTTTTT
>TRBV19|few|TRBD1|TRBJ2-1
CASSARDSSSYNEQFF
TGTGCCAGTAGCGCTAGGGACAGTAGCTCCTACAATGAGCAGTTCTTC
>TRBV6-5|-|-|TRBJ2-1
CASSYSRARHEQFF
TGTGCCAGCAGTTACTCTAGGGCTAGGCATGAGCAGTTCTTC
>TRBV24-1|few|-|TRBJ2-3
CATSDIKGELADTQYF
TGTGCCACCAGTGACATTAAAGGGGAGTTGGCAGATACGCAGTATTTT
>TRBV7-8|many|-|TRBJ2-3
CASTRKGFSTDTQYF
TGTGCCAGCACGAGGAAGGGGTTTAGCACAGATACGCAGTATTTT
>TRBV5-1|many|-|TRBJ2-2
CASTHTGNTGELFF
TGCGCCAGTACGCACACAGGGAACACCGGGGAGCTGTTTTTT
>TRBV14|few|-|TRBJ2-7
CASSQRTGLPYEQYF
TGTGCCAGCAGCCAACGAACAGGTCTACCCTACGAGCAGTACTTC
>TRBV11-2|-|TRBD1|TRBJ1-5
CASSVGTGYSPQHF
TGTGCCAGCAGCGTAGGGACAGGGTATTCCCCCCAGCATTTT
>TRBV29-1|-|-|TRBJ2-7
CSVEDRRRSGSYEQYF
TGCAGCGTTGAAGATCGGAGGCGATCTGGGTCCTACGAGCAGTACTTC
>TRBV11-2|-|-|TRBJ2-7
CASSPKPQGQQQYF
TGTGCCAGCAGCCCCAAACCGCAGGGTCAGCAGCAGTACTTC
>TRBV15|-|TRBD2|TRBJ2-3
CATSAGSPSGSQYF
TGTGCCACCAGCGCCGGGTCCCCTAGCGGGTCGCAGTATTTT
>TRBV4-1|few|-|TRBJ2-7
CASSQAKIGYEQYF
TGCGCCAGCAGCCAAGCGAAAATCGGCTACGAGCAGTACTTC
>TRBV7-2|-|-|TRBJ2-5
CASSLADLPWTQYF
TGTGCCAGCAGCTTAGCGGACCTCCCATGGACCCAGTACTTC
>TRBV20-1|few|-|TRBJ2-7
CSARDLVQRVHEQYF
TGCAGTGCTAGAGACCTGGTGCAACGGGTCCACGAGCAGTACTTC
>TRBV7-9|many|TRBD1|TRBJ1-4
CASSLGQGFEKLFF
TGTGCCAGCAGCTTAGGACAGGGGTTTGAAAAACTGTTTTTT
>TRBV6-5|few|-|TRBJ2-1
CASSYRGAWNEQFF
TGTGCCAGCAGTTACCGGGGGGCCTGGAATGAGCAGTTCTTC
>TRBV20-1|-|-|TRBJ1-4
CSAKRGTNEKLFF
TGCAGTGCTAAGCGGGGAACTAATGAAAAACTGTTTTTT
>TRBV7-8|-|TRBD1|TRBJ2-5
CASSLTGTGNQETQYF
TGTGCCAGCAGCTTGACCGGGACAGGGAATCAAGAGACCCAGTACTTC
>TRBV10-3|-|-|TRBJ2-7
CAISLGLGYEQYF
TGTGCCATCAGTTTAGGTTTGGGCTACGAGCAGTACTTC
>TRBV12-3/TRBV12-4|-|TRBD2|TRBJ2-1
CASSSRLAWNNEQFF
TGTGCCAGCAGTTCCAGACTAGCTTGGAACAATGAGCAGTTCTTC
>TRBV5-1|-|-|TRBJ1-1
CASSLAGQSTEAFF
TGCGCCAGCAGCTTGGCCGGACAGTCAACTGAAGCTTTCTTT
>TRBV12-3/TRBV12-4|-|TRBD2|TRBJ2-5
CASRLAGAGTQYF
TGTGCCAGCAGGCTAGCGGGAGCGGGGACCCAGTACTTC
>TRBV4-3|few|TRBD1|TRBJ2-2
CASSQGGTGLPGELFF
TGCGCCAGCAGCCAAGGAGGGACAGGGTTGCCCGGGGAGCTGTTTTTT
>TRBV5-6|few|-|TRBJ2-1
CASSLQSIYNEQFF
TGTGCCAGCAGCTTGCAGAGCATCTACAATGAGCAGTTCTTC
>TRBV10-3|-|TRBD1|TRBJ1-1
CAIGGQGGGEAFF
TGTGCCATCGGGGGACAGGGTGGCGGGGAAGCTTTCTTT
>TRBV29-1|-|TRBD1|TRBJ1-2
CSVSPGGDYGYTF
TGCAGCGTAAGCCCAGGGGGCGACTATGGCTACACCTTC
>TRBV15|-|TRBD1|TRBJ2-7
CATSRDQGQTYEQYF
TGTGCCACCAGCAGAGACCAGGGACAGACCTACGAGCAGTACTTC
>TRBV5-1|many|TRBD1|TRBJ2-5
CASSPNRGLVHQETQYF
TGCGCCAGCAGCCCCAACAGGGGTCTCGTCCACCAAGAGACCCAGTACTTC
>TRBV6-5|few|-|TRBJ2-1
CASSYWGFGRGSYNEQFF
TGTGCCAGCAGTTACTGGGGCTTCGGTAGGGGCTCCTACAATGAGCAGTTCTTC
>TRBV6-2/TRBV6-3|many|TRBD2|TRBJ2-7
CASSYGRLADYEQYF
TGTGCCAGCAGTTACGGGAGACTAGCGGACTACGAGCAGTACTTC
>TRBV28|-|TRBD2|TRBJ2-7
CASRNLAGVSYEQYF
TGTGCCAGCAGGAATCTAGCGGGGGTCTCCTACGAGCAGTACTTC
>TRBV6-1|few|TRBD2|TRBJ2-5
CASSEWAGRAQETQYF
TGTGCCAGCAGTGAATGGGCAGGGAGGGCCCAAGAGACCCAGTACTTC
>TRBV20-1|few|-|TRBJ2-3
CSARSEGGSTDTQYF
TGCAGTGCTAGATCAGAGGGGGGTAGCACAGATACGCAGTATTTT
>TRBV7-2|few|TRBD2|TRBJ2-7
CASNHGGSSYEQYF
TGTGCCAGCAACCATGGCGGGAGTTCCTACGAGCAGTACTTC
>TRBV6-5|-|-|TRBJ2-2
CASSYSSGTGELFF
TGTGCCAGCAGTTATAGTTCGGGCACCGGGGAGCTGTTTTTT
>TRBV5-5|few|TRBD1|TRBJ2-1
CASSVQNGQGANEQFF
TGTGCCAGCAGCGTACAGAACGGACAGGGGGCTAATGAGCAGTTCTTC
>TRBV6-5|-|TRBD1|TRBJ2-1
CASSYTGANEQFF
TGTGCCAGCAGTTATACAGGGGCCAATGAGCAGTTCTTC
>TRBV11-2|-|-|TRBJ2-1
CASSFSDLSYNEQFF
TGTGCCAGCAGCTTCAGCGACCTCTCCTACAATGAGCAGTTCTTC
>TRBV5-1|-|TRBD1|TRBJ2-6
CASSLGDSLGYSGANVLTF
TGCGCCAGCAGCTTGGGGGACAGCCTTGGGTACTCTGGGGCCAACGTCCTGACTTTC
>TRBV19|-|TRBD2|TRBJ2-7
CASSTQTSGNHRLYEQYF
TGTGCCAGTAGTACCCAGACTAGCGGGAACCACCGACTTTACGAGCAGTACTTC
>TRBV13|few|-|TRBJ1-6
CASSPRGLDPALHF
TGTGCCAGCAGCCCTCGAGGGTTGGACCCGGCACTCCACTTT
>TRBV20-1|-|TRBD2|TRBJ2-1
CSARLAGLSYNEQFF
TGCAGTGCTAGACTAGCGGGCCTCTCCTACAATGAGCAGTTCTTC
>TRBV29-1|few|-|TRBJ2-1
CSVQVGESFF
TGCAGCGTTCAAGTCGGGGAATCGTTCTTC